The sequence of this TCR beta chain was determined in a study of T cell repertoires in cytomegalovirus infection. Study information: The public TCR beta signatures pointed to both CMV infection and matching HLA type. Findings and caveats of the study: Clonotypes of TCR beta that were HLA-C-restricted and CMV-specific dominated the ex vivo response.

TCRdb redid the calling of the reads with MiXCR, one entry per CDR3 protein. Of hundreds of thousands of distinct CDR3 sequences listed, roughly a third are singletons. In its sample, this clonotype was seen a few times. What it binds is not known. This TCR derives from a human donor in good health (CMV status not recorded). Some clones in this sample may be carry-over from other donors' samples. The specimen comprised cultured PBMCs, sampled from culture after CMV antigen stimulation.

In DNA form, the CDR3 reads TGTGCCAGCAGCGCGGGACAGGGATTTGCCACAGATACGCAGTATTTT. This translates into CASSAGQGFATDTQYF. The chain combines TRBV7-9 with TRBJ2-3; 9 bases are a match to TRBD1. The ends lost 5 bases at V and 2 bases at J; junction bases unmatched: 8. Germline V CDR1 and CDR2: SEHNR, FQNEAQ (reference sequence). The CDR3 extends over 16 amino acids. The full variable domain, with the rest looked up from reference TRBV7-9 and TRBJ2-3, is DTGVSQNPRHKITKRGQNVTFRCDPISEHNRLYWYRQTLGQGPEFLTYFQNEAQLEKSRLLSDRFSAERPKGSFSTLEIQRTEQGDSAMYLCASSAGQGFATDTQYFGPGTRLTVL.